These 32 T cell receptor beta chains share one sample of origin, sequenced in a study of blood T cell repertoires in COVID-19. TCRdb keeps only in-frame clones here, not all; method: immunoSEQ multiplex PCR. The repertoire holds 59,000 or so clones, with 80% to 85% as singletons. The sequencing input was peripheral blood. The receptor set was obtained from a human donor in a cohort sampled during active COVID-19.

To note about this clone: Other DNA sequences from this sample encode an identical CDR3 as well. The chain uses TRBV18 and TRBJ1-5; D possibly corresponds to TRBD1 (6 bases). V lost 0 bases and J 7 bases, leaving 7 bases between the germline ends. CDR3 length: 13 residues. Germline V gene sequence: CDR1 KGHSH, CDR2 LQKENI. DNA of the CDR3: TGTGCCAGCTCACCACCTCAGGGGCAGCCCCAGCATTTT. Translating gives CASSPPQGQPQHF. Combining the CDR3 with reference TRBV18 and TRBJ1-5 gives the whole variable domain NAGVMQNPRHLVRRRGQEARLRCSPMKGHSHVYWYRQLPEEGLKFMVYLQKENIIDESGMPKERFSAEFPKEGPSILRIQQVVRGDSAAYFCASSPPQGQPQHFGDGTRLSIL.

CDR3: CASSLGLAFYNEQFF. Written as DNA, the CDR3 is TGTGCCAGCAGCCTGGGACTAGCGTTCTACAATGAGCAGTTCTTC. The rearrangement joins TRBV7-2 to TRBJ2-1; 10 nucleotides match TRBD2. The length of the CDR3 is 15 residues. CDR1 and CDR2 (germline): SGHTA, FQGNSA. V shed 5 bases and J 3 bases; nucleotides not matched to a gene: 4. Complete variable domain (other parts from reference TRBV7-2 and TRBJ2-1): GAGVSQSPSNKVTEKGKDVELRCDPISGHTALYWYRQSLGQGLEFLIYFQGNSAPDKSGLPSDRFSAERTGGSVSTLTIQRTQQEDSAVYLCASSLGLAFYNEQFFGPGTRLTVL.

This clone was seen only a few times. CDR3 sequence reads: CASSLRAGLTDTQYF. The CDR3 coding sequence is TGTGCCAGCAGCTTAAGAGCGGGGCTCACAGATACGCAGTATTTT. The chain carries TRBV7-2 and TRBJ2-3; 7 positions match TRBD2. Germline V gives CDR1 SGHTA, CDR2 FQGNSA. Trimming removed 2 bases from V and 2 bases from J; junction bases left unmatched: 4. The CDR3 has 15 residues.

The chain couples TRBV5-4 to TRBJ2-5, with D unresolved. Trimming shortened V by 6 bases and J by 2 bases, and 11 bases separated the two germline ends. This CDR3 has 13 residues. Germline CDR1 reads SGHNT; CDR2 reads YYREEE (reference sequence). The CDR3 bases are TGTGCCAGCACCCCCCGAGGTCAAGAGACCCAGTACTTC. Its protein is CASTPRGQETQYF. The full variable domain, with the rest looked up from reference TRBV5-4 and TRBJ2-5, is ETGVTQSPTHLIKTRGQQVTLRCSSQSGHNTVSWYQQALGQGPQFIFQYYREEENGRGNFPPRFSGLQFPNYSSELNVNALELDDSALYLCASTPRGQETQYFGPGTRLLVL.

This clone occurred a few times. The chain is built from TRBV7-9 and TRBJ1-6; D is undetermined. Germline CDR1 is SEHNR and CDR2 is FQNEAQ (reference sequence). V gave up 4 bases and J gave up 6 bases, with 10 bases separating them. CDR3 length: 14 amino acids. Here the CDR3 reads CASSYDSGNSPLHF. The CDR3 coding sequence is TGTGCCAGCAGCTACGATTCGGGTAATTCACCCCTCCACTTT. The full variable domain, completed using reference TRBV7-9 and TRBJ1-6, is DTGVSQNPRHKITKRGQNVTFRCDPISEHNRLYWYRQTLGQGPEFLTYFQNEAQLEKSRLLSDRFSAERPKGSFSTLEIQRTEQGDSAMYLCASSYDSGNSPLHFGNGTRLTVT.

This chain links TRBV3-1 (or the pseudogene TRBV3-2) with TRBJ1-4, with D possibly matching TRBD1 (6 bases). The CDR3 is 14 amino acids. Germline CDR1 is LGHDT and CDR2 is YNNKEL (reference sequence). V gave up 3 bases and J gave up 17 bases, with 22 bases separating them. CDR3 amino acids: CASSHHTGPGRSFF. DNA for the CDR3: TGTGCCAGCAGCCACCATACAGGGCCAGGACGAAGCTTTTTT.

The CDR3 sequence: CASSEPGMPSGNTIYF. The CDR3 DNA sequence: TGTGCCAGCAGTGAACCAGGGATGCCCTCTGGAAACACCATATATTTT. V usage is TRBV6-1 and J usage is TRBJ1-3, with D possibly being TRBD1 (5 bases). V shed 2 bases and J shed 0 bases, with 11 bases lying between them. From germline, CDR1 is MNHNS and CDR2 SASEGT. The CDR3 sequence is 16 residues long.

J is TRBJ1-5 and V is TRBV10-1; no firm D call. Germline V CDR1 and CDR2: WNHNN, SYGVQD (reference sequence). Trimming pared 10 bases from V and 7 bases from J, leaving 14 bases between. The CDR3 length is 12 residues. The CDR3: CATHRFSQPQHF. As DNA, the CDR3 is TGCGCCACCCATAGGTTTAGCCAGCCCCAGCATTTT.

The V call is TRBV11-2, the J call TRBJ2-5; 9 bases align to TRBD1. The CDR3 is made up of 16 amino acids. The V gene end was trimmed by 2 bases and the J gene end by 4 bases; junction bases not matched to a gene: 8. CDR1 SGHAT and CDR2 FQNNGV come from the germline V gene. CDR3 loop: CASSLLTGGFGETQYF. CDR3 nucleotides: TGTGCCAGCAGCTTACTGACAGGGGGATTCGGAGAGACCCAGTACTTC.

J is TRBJ2-2 and V is TRBV5-1; TRBD1 matches 12 bases. V was clipped by 4 bases and J by 6 bases; unmatched bases: 10. The CDR3 length is 17 residues. CDR1 SGHRS and CDR2 YFSETQ come from the germline V gene. The CDR3 DNA sequence: TGCGCCAGCAGCCCTGGCGTGGGACAGGGGGCGGCCGGGGAGCTGTTTTTT. Amino acids: CASSPGVGQGAAGELFF.

The rearrangement links TRBV10-2 to TRBJ1-1, with D possibly matching TRBD1 (5 bases). Trimming took 10 bases from V and 1 from J, leaving 25 bases between them. The CDR3 runs to 17 residues. The germline gives CDR1 WSHSY, CDR2 SAAADI. The DNA of the CDR3 is TGCGCCATCTCCCTAGATCCGGGACTGCAAAAGAACACTGAAGCTTTCTTT. As protein: CAISLDPGLQKNTEAFF.

The gene calls are TRBV4-1 and TRBJ1-2; TRBD1 agrees at 8 bases. Trimming at V came to 4 bases and at J to 2 bases, leaving 3 bases not matched to a gene. The CDR3 spans 14 residues. In germline, CDR1 is MGHRA, CDR2 YSYEKL. Here the CDR3 reads CASSPRQGNYGYTF. The CDR3 DNA reads as TGCGCCAGCAGCCCGAGACAGGGGAACTATGGCTACACCTTC.

The rearrangement links TRBV6-1 to TRBJ1-5; D uncertain. CDR1 is MNHNS and CDR2 is SASEGT in the germline V gene. This CDR3 is built from 15 residues. V was clipped by 2 bases and J by 3 bases, with 11 bases between them. The CDR3 DNA sequence: TGTGCCAGCAGTGAACAGTCTTCGTACAATCAGCCCCAGCATTTT. It is translated as CASSEQSSYNQPQHF.

Only one count was recorded for this clone. The CDR3 protein is CATSRGQNTEAFF. CDR3 DNA sequence: TGTGCCACCTCGCGGGGGCAGAACACTGAAGCTTTCTTT. The chain employs TRBV24-1 and TRBJ1-1, with D tentatively TRBD1 (6 bases). V was trimmed by 9 bases and J by 1 base, leaving 11 bases between them. The CDR3 sequence is 13 residues long. CDR1 is KGHDR and CDR2 is SFDVKD in the germline V gene.

This chain uses TRBV3-1 (or the pseudogene TRBV3-2) with TRBJ2-1; possibly TRBD1 for D (6 bases). The V end lost 4 bases, the J end lost 0 bases, and 13 bases lay between the germline ends. The CDR3 spans 16 residues. The V gene's germline CDR1 is LGHDT and CDR2 YNNKEL (reference sequence). CDR3 in DNA: TGTGCCAGCAGCCCCCCCGGGACACCCTCCTACAATGAGCAGTTCTTC. The encoded protein is CASSPPGTPSYNEQFF.

This chain uses TRBV2 with TRBJ1-2; D possibly corresponds to TRBD1 (6 bases). The CDR3 is made up of 14 amino acids. The germline V and J ends were trimmed by 6 bases and 5 bases, with 16 bases remaining between them. Germline V gives CDR1 SNHLY, CDR2 FYNNEI. In DNA form, the CDR3 reads TGTGCCAGCAGGGAACAGGGTTCCAGTTATGGCTACACCTTC. Encoded protein: CASREQGSSYGYTF.

V is TRBV19 and J is TRBJ1-6; TRBD1 matches at 8 bases. The CDR3 extends over 14 amino acids. Trimming cost V 3 bases and J 9 bases; bases outside gene matches: 4. Germline V lookup: CDR1 LNHDA, CDR2 SQIVND (reference sequence). The CDR3 reads CASSMDRETSPLHF. CDR3 DNA sequence: TGTGCCAGTAGTATGGACAGGGAAACTTCACCCCTCCACTTT.

This chain uses TRBV30 with TRBJ1-1; D unresolved. The CDR3 has 12 residues. The ends were cut back, 3 bases at V and 0 bases at J, with 5 bases in the middle. CDR1 is GTSNPN and CDR2 is SVGIG in the germline V gene (reference sequence). CDR3: CAWSQMNTEAFF. In nucleotides, the CDR3 is TGTGCCTGGAGCCAGATGAACACTGAAGCTTTCTTT.

This sequence joins TRBV7-8 and TRBJ2-3, with TRBD1 as a possible D gene (6 bases). V was shortened by 3 bases and J by 0 bases, with 10 bases between the two germline ends. This CDR3 spans 15 amino acids. In germline, CDR1 is SGHVS, CDR2 FQNEAQ. Here the CDR3 DNA reads TGTGCCAGCAGCTTCCAGGGGTCTAGCACAGATACGCAGTATTTT. This translates into CASSFQGSSTDTQYF.

The chain recombines TRBV2 with TRBJ2-3; D call uncertain. Trimming removed 7 bases from V and 1 base from J, with 9 bases in between. There are 13 residues in the CDR3. Germline V gives CDR1 SNHLY, CDR2 FYNNEI. The CDR3 loop is CASIGQGTDTQYF. CDR3 sequence (DNA): TGTGCCAGCATTGGGCAGGGCACAGATACGCAGTATTTT.

This clone has more than one count but fewer than ten. The V call is TRBV19, the J call TRBJ2-7, with D possibly TRBD1 on 6 matching bases. This CDR3 has 15 residues. V was shortened by 3 bases and J by 2 bases, with 14 bases between the two germline ends. The germline V gene has CDR1 LNHDA and CDR2 SQIVND (reference sequence). This chain's CDR3 is CASSISRGRAYEQYF. The DNA of the CDR3 is TGTGCCAGTAGTATCAGCAGGGGAAGGGCCTACGAGCAGTACTTC.

The chain combines TRBV11-2 with TRBJ1-1, with 7 bases aligning to TRBD1. The trim removed 4 bases at V and 1 base at J, leaving 3 bases unmatched. The CDR3 runs 14 residues. Germline loops: CDR1 SGHAT, CDR2 FQNNGV. The CDR3 region has the DNA TGTGCCAGCAGCTGGGGACAGACGAACACTGAAGCTTTCTTT. It is translated as CASSWGQTNTEAFF.

The V gene is TRBV23-1, the J gene TRBJ1-6, with 7 bases aligning to TRBD1. TRBV23-1 is identified as an open reading frame with a role that is uncertain. V was clipped by 10 bases and J by 10 bases; unmatched bases: 13. The CDR3 is made up of 14 amino acids. CDR3 nucleotides: TGCGCCAAAACGGGAGGGGGCGGTAGGTCACCCCTCCACTTT. Translated: CAKTGGGGRSPLHF.

This chain joins TRBV18 and TRBJ1-1; 11 bases map to TRBD1. Germline CDR1 and CDR2: KGHSH and LQKENI. The CDR3 is 15 residues long. J was trimmed by 4 bases and V by 5 bases; bases with no gene match: 6. CDR3 DNA: TGTGCCAGCTCATCAACCGGGACAGGGGGCACTGAAGCTTTCTTT. Protein: CASSSTGTGGTEAFF. Supplemented by reference TRBV18 and TRBJ1-1, the full variable domain reads NAGVMQNPRHLVRRRGQEARLRCSPMKGHSHVYWYRQLPEEGLKFMVYLQKENIIDESGMPKERFSAEFPKEGPSILRIQQVVRGDSAAYFCASSSTGTGGTEAFFGQGTRLTVV.

The V and J genes are TRBV6-1 and TRBJ1-5, with no clear D. V gave up 2 bases and J gave up 0 bases, with 8 bases separating them. Germline CDR1 MNHNS, CDR2 SASEGT. The CDR3 has 15 amino acids. The CDR3, as DNA: TGTGCCAGCAGTGAAATGGAGGGTAGCAATCAGCCCCAGCATTTT. Protein product: CASSEMEGSNQPQHF.

The V gene is TRBV28, the J gene TRBJ1-5; the match to TRBD1 covers 9 bases. With 6 bases clipped from V and 5 bases from J, the junction kept 8 bases outside the gene matches. The CDR3 runs to 15 residues. Germline values: CDR1 MDHEN, CDR2 SYDVKM. Here the CDR3 DNA reads TGTGCCAGCAGGCAACCGGGACAGGGTTATCAGCCCCAGCATTTT. It translates to CASRQPGQGYQPQHF. The variable domain in full, completed from reference TRBV28 and TRBJ1-5, reads DVKVTQSSRYLVKRTGEKVFLECVQDMDHENMFWYRQDPGLGLRLIYFSYDVKMKEKGDIPEGYSVSREKKERFSLILESASTNQTSMYLCASRQPGQGYQPQHFGDGTRLSIL.

The chain has TRBV7-9 and TRBJ2-1, with TRBD2 identical over 13 bases. V was pared by 6 bases and J by 9 bases, with 11 bases of the junction left unmatched. Per germline, CDR1 SEHNR and CDR2 FQNEAQ (reference sequence). The CDR3 spans 16 residues. The CDR3 loop is CASRTTSGGESSEQFF. In DNA, the CDR3 is TGTGCCAGCAGGACCACTAGCGGGGGGGAGTCGAGTGAGCAGTTCTTC.

The chain combines TRBV5-1 with TRBJ2-2; D may be TRBD2 (5 bases). The CDR3 has 15 amino acids. V was clipped by 0 bases and J by 7 bases, with 13 bases between them. Germline V gene sequence: CDR1 SGHRS, CDR2 YFSETQ. The CDR3 loop reads CASSLVGVRSGELFF. For the CDR3, the DNA is TGCGCCAGCAGCTTGGTCGGGGTTCGGAGCGGGGAGCTGTTTTTT.

The J gene is TRBJ2-3, the V gene TRBV4-2; TRBD2 might be the D (5 bases). V dropped 4 bases and J dropped 4 bases, with 12 bases sitting between them. The CDR3 is 14 residues long. CDR1 and CDR2 from the germline V gene are LGHNA and YNFKEQ. Here the CDR3 reads CASSRERGADTQYF. In DNA, the CDR3 is TGTGCCAGCAGCCGAGAACGGGGAGCAGATACGCAGTATTTT.

Of note for this clone: At one of its ends the junction is not consistent with the germline gene, which may arise from a read error. The gene calls are TRBV19 and TRBJ2-4; D might be TRBD1 (6 bases). Germline V gene data show CDR1 as LNHDA and CDR2 as SQIVND (reference sequence). The CDR3 runs 14 residues. As DNA, the CDR3 is TGTGCCAGTAGTAGAGGGGGTGGAAAAAGCATTCAGTACTTC. It codes for CASSRGGGKSIQYF.

This clone was observed a few times. The gene calls are TRBV7-9 and TRBJ2-7; TRBD2 aligns across 8 bases. With V trimmed by 1 base and J by 2 bases, 7 bases remained unmatched. The germline V gene encodes CDR1 SEHNR and CDR2 FQNEAQ (reference sequence). The CDR3 is 16 amino acids. The CDR3 protein is CASSLGGSGGTYEQYF. The CDR3 bases are TGTGCCAGCAGCTTAGGCGGGAGCGGGGGTACCTACGAGCAGTACTTC.

This chain connects TRBV6-6 to TRBJ1-3; D remains unclear. V was clipped by 5 bases and J by 0 bases, with 14 bases between them. The CDR3 has 16 amino acids. The germline gives CDR1 MNHNY, CDR2 SVGAGI (reference sequence). CDR3 amino acids: CASSTTSRDSGNTIYF. The CDR3 nucleotides read TGTGCCAGCAGTACGACCTCCCGGGACTCTGGAAACACCATATATTTT.